These T cell receptor beta chains were read from a single sample in a study of blood T cell repertoires in COVID-19. Method: immunoSEQ multiplex PCR; TCRdb's copy keeps in-frame clones and lacks some. The table includes 150,000 to 200,000 clones, 80% to 90% detected once. Sequencing input: peripheral blood. The receptors shown here come from a man aged 45-60 years with active or convalescent COVID-19. CDR3s include the opening cysteine and the closing phenylalanine or tryptophan. The D gene is left open where the match is weak. Size tells how often a clone was seen (once, few, many) or the class of an expanded clone, and some rows leave it out.

-,TRBD1,TRBJ2-1,TRBV2,TGTGCCAGCAAAGACAGGGGATACTACAATGAGCAGTTCTTC,CASKDRGYYNEQFF
once,-,TRBJ2-1,TRBV9,TGTGCCAGCAGCGTAGAGGGACAAGGCAATGAGCAGTTCTTC,CASSVEGQGNEQFF
-,-,TRBJ1-1,TRBV11-3,TGTGCCAGCAGCCCCGGGAATAGCCAAACTGAAGCTTTCTTT,CASSPGNSQTEAFF
-,-,TRBJ1-3,TRBV7-6,TGTGCCAGCAGCTTAGGGGCACAGGCCTCTGGAAACACCATATATTTT,CASSLGAQASGNTIYF
-,-,TRBJ1-2,TRBV6-5,TGTGCCAGCAGCCTTAACGGGGGTAGGGGCTACACCTTC,CASSLNGGRGYTF
once,TRBD2,TRBJ2-3,TRBV18,TGTGCCAGCTCCCCGCGGGGGGTCCCCGTAGATACGCAGTATTTT,CASSPRGVPVDTQYF
-,TRBD2,TRBJ2-3,TRBV29-1,TGCAGCGTTGCCCTAGCGGGAGGGCCGATAGATACGCAGTATTTT,CSVALAGGPIDTQYF
-,-,TRBJ1-2,TRBV14,TGTGCCAGCAGCCCGACCAGGGGCGTTGGCTACACCTTC,CASSPTRGVGYTF
-,-,TRBJ1-1,TRBV7-5,TGTGTCAGAAGCTTCTGGGACAGCCGGAACACTGAAGCTTTCTTT,CVRSFWDSRNTEAFF
-,-,TRBJ2-6,TRBV6-5,TGTGCCAGCAGTTACCGCCGGTCTGGGGCCAACGTCCTGACTTTC,CASSYRRSGANVLTF